The present T cell receptor beta chain was sequenced within a study of early T cells in non-severe SARS-CoV-2 infection. This clonotype was observed a handful of times. Germline-derived CDR1 and CDR2 are DFQATT and SNEGSKA (reference sequence). This CDR3 has 13 residues. With 1 base clipped from V and 7 bases from J, the junction kept 5 bases outside the gene matches. Using its own MiXCR run on the 5' RACE reads, TCRdb lists one record per CDR3 protein. The data contain about 100,000 distinct CDR3 sequences, around 14% of them singletons. What was sequenced was whole blood. The V gene is TRBV20-1, the J gene TRBJ2-7; 9 bases are a match to TRBD1. The clonotype comes from an adult who was a healthcare worker with PCR-confirmed SARS-CoV-2 infection or an uninfected control (not recorded which). DNA of the CDR3: TGCAGTGCTAGAGCACAGGGGGCGAGAGAGCAGTACTTC. Protein product: CSARAQGAREQYF.